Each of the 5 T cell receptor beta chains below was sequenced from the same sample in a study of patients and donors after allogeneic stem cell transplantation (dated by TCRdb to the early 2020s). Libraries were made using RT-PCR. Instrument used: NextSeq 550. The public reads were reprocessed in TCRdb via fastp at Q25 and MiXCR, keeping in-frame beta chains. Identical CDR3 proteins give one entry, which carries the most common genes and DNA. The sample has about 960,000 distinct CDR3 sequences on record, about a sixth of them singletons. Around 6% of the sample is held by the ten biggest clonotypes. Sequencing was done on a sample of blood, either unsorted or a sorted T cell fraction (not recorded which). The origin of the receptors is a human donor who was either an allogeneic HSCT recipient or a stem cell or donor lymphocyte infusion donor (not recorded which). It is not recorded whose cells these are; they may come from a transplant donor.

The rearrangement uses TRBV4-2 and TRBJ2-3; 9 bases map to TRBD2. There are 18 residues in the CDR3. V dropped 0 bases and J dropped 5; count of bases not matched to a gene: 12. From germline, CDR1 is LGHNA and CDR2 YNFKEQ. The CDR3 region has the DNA TGTGCCAGCAGCCAAGATGTGAGGGCGGGAGGGCGTCAAGATACGCAGTATTTT. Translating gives CASSQDVRAGGRQDTQYF.

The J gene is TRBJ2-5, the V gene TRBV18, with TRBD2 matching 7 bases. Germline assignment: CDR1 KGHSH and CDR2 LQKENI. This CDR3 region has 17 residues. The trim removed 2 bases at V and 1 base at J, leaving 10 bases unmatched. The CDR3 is CASSPMRLAVVQETQYF. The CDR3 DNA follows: TGTGCCAGCTCACCAATGCGGCTAGCGGTCGTCCAAGAGACCCAGTACTTC.

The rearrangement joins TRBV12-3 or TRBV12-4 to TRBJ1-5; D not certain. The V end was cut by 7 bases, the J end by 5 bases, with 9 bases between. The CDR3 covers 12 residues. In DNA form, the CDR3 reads TGTGCCAGCACCCTAGATTATCAGCCCCAGCATTTT. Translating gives CASTLDYQPQHF.

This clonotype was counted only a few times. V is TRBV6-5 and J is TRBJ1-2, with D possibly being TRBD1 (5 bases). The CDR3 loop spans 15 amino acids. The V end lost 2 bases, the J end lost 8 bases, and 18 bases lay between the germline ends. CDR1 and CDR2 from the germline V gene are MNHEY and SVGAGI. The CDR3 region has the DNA TGTGCCAGCAGTTACGGGGTTACAGCGGACAAAGGCTACACCTTC. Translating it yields CASSYGVTADKGYTF.

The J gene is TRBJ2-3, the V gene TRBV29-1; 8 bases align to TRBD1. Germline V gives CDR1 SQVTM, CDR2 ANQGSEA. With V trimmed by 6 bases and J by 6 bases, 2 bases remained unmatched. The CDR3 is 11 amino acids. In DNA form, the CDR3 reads TGCAGCGTAAACAGGGGGGATACGCAGTATTTT. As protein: CSVNRGDTQYF.